The 16 T cell receptor beta chains presented below share a single source sample, sequenced in a study of T cells after yellow fever vaccination. TCRdb called the 5' RACE reads again in MiXCR, with one record for every CDR3 protein. The table lists around 600,000 distinct CDR3 sequences, more than 9% of them singletons, with about 16% in the top ten. The specimen comprised PBMCs, sampled on the day of the yellow fever booster vaccination. Every receptor here comes from a man aged 25 to 40 who received the YFV17D yellow fever vaccine.

The J gene is TRBJ2-4, the V gene TRBV5-4; TRBD2 matches at 7 bases. Germline CDR1 SGHNT, CDR2 YYREEE (reference sequence). This CDR3 has 16 amino acids. Trimming cost V 4 bases and J 5 bases; bases outside gene matches: 12. The CDR3 sequence: CASSTLGGQGQNIQYF. CDR3 in DNA: TGTGCCAGCAGCACCCTGGGAGGGCAGGGCCAAAACATTCAGTACTTC.

The chain has TRBV29-1 and TRBJ2-7; no firm D call. Deletions cut 5 bases from V and 2 bases from J, with 10 bases between. From germline, CDR1 is SQVTM and CDR2 ANQGSEA. The CDR3 is 12 residues long. The CDR3 bases are TGCAGCGTTTCTCTCGATACCTACGAGCAGTACTTC. Translation gives CSVSLDTYEQYF.

The rearrangement joins TRBV6-6 to TRBJ2-7; 7 positions agree with TRBD1. V shed 6 bases and J 2 bases; nucleotides not matched to a gene: 4. The CDR3 runs to 13 residues. The germline V gene encodes CDR1 MNHNY and CDR2 SVGAGI (reference sequence). The CDR3 sequence is CASSRDSAYEQYF. CDR3 DNA sequence: TGTGCCAGCAGCCGGGACAGCGCCTACGAGCAGTACTTC.

This chain connects TRBV11-2 to TRBJ2-1; D is ambiguous. The germline V and J ends were trimmed by 0 bases and 6 bases, with 6 bases remaining between them. The CDR3 is 13 residues long. The germline CDR1 and CDR2 sequences are SGHAT and FQNNGV. The CDR3 sequence: CASSLESGNEQFF. In DNA, the CDR3 is TGTGCCAGCAGCTTAGAAAGTGGCAATGAGCAGTTCTTC.

This clonotype was detected a few times. The CDR3 loop reads CASTWRTGGRTGELFF. CDR3 DNA sequence: TGTGCCAGTACCTGGCGGACAGGGGGAAGAACCGGGGAGCTGTTTTTT. The J gene is TRBJ2-2, the V gene TRBV19, with TRBD1 identical over 10 bases. V lost 7 bases to trimming and J lost 5 bases; unmatched junction nucleotides: 10. This CDR3 has 16 amino acids. The germline CDR1 and CDR2 sequences are LNHDA and SQIVND (reference sequence). Full variable domain (rest looked up from reference TRBV19 and TRBJ2-2): DGGITQSPKYLFRKEGQNVTLSCEQNLNHDAMYWYRQDPGQGLRLIYYSQIVNDFQKGDIAEGYSVSREKKESFPLTVTSAQKNPTAFYLCASTWRTGGRTGELFFGEGSRLTVL.

This clonotype was detected a few times. The V and J genes are TRBV12-3 or TRBV12-4 and TRBJ2-3, with 7 bases lining up with TRBD1. The CDR3 has 17 amino acids. Trimming removed 2 bases from V and 2 bases from J; junction bases left unmatched: 10. The CDR3 nucleotides are TGTGCCAGCAGTTTATCCTCTACAGGGGCCCCCACAGATACGCAGTATTTT. It specifies CASSLSSTGAPTDTQYF.

The sample holds a few counts of this clonotype. The genes are TRBV12-3 or TRBV12-4 and TRBJ2-1; 7 bases agree with TRBD2. The CDR3 sequence is 16 residues long. V lost 5 bases, J lost 8 bases, and 15 bases stayed unmatched. CDR3 coding DNA: TGTGCCAGCAGTCTCTCCGGTAGCGGGCCCGGGGATGAGCAGTTCTTC. Its protein is CASSLSGSGPGDEQFF.

This clonotype was counted only a few times. The chain carries TRBV20-1 and TRBJ2-3, with D perhaps matching TRBD1 or TRBD2 (5 bases each). This CDR3 region has 14 residues. Germline CDR1 reads DFQATT; CDR2 reads SNEGSKA (reference sequence). The ends were cut back, 3 bases at V and 2 bases at J, with 12 bases in the middle. This CDR3 is CSASGRQFTDTQYF. The CDR3 bases are TGCAGTGCTAGTGGGAGACAGTTCACAGATACGCAGTATTTT.

The rearrangement joins TRBV12-3 or TRBV12-4 to TRBJ2-5; D unresolved. Trimming stripped 5 bases from V and 5 bases from J, with 12 bases between. This CDR3 has 13 residues. The CDR3 here is CASSQSARETQYF. CDR3 DNA: TGTGCCAGCAGTCAATCTGCTAGGGAGACCCAGTACTTC.

The chain is built from TRBV11-2 and TRBJ2-6, with D tentatively TRBD1 or TRBD2 (5 bases each). CDR1 is SGHAT, CDR2 FQNNGV, per germline. The CDR3 has 18 residues. The ends were cut back, 5 bases at V and 1 base at J, with 18 bases in the middle. The CDR3 here is CASSPSGTGLSGANVLTF. The CDR3 DNA sequence: TGTGCCAGCAGCCCTTCCGGGACCGGACTGTCTGGGGCCAACGTCCTGACTTTC.

The rearrangement uses TRBV4-2 and TRBJ2-2, with D possibly called TRBD1 or TRBD2 (5 bases each). The germline V gene encodes CDR1 LGHNA and CDR2 YNFKEQ. The CDR3 consists of 13 residues. V lost 0 bases, J lost 7 bases, and 6 bases lay in between. CDR3 nucleotide sequence: TGTGCCAGCAGCCAAGATGGGGGCGGGGAGCTGTTTTTT. It yields the protein CASSQDGGGELFF.

This sequence joins TRBV15 and TRBJ1-3; TRBD1 is a possible D gene (6 bases). V was pared by 1 base and J by 0 bases, with 10 bases between. The CDR3 spans 16 residues. Germline lookup yields CDR1 LNHNV and CDR2 YYDKDF (reference sequence). Here the CDR3 reads CATSRGGQSSGNTIYF. The CDR3 bases are TGTGCCACCAGCAGAGGTGGACAGAGCTCTGGAAACACCATATATTTT.

The table lists this clonotype with a few counts. The gene calls are TRBV7-2 and TRBJ2-1; TRBD2 matches at 11 bases. Germline V lookup: CDR1 SGHTA, CDR2 FQGNSA. V was clipped by 2 bases and J by 1 base; unmatched bases: 4. The CDR3 loop spans 17 amino acids. Written as DNA, the CDR3 is TGTGCCAGCAGCTTATGGACTAGCGGGTTATCCTACAATGAGCAGTTCTTC. This translates into CASSLWTSGLSYNEQFF.

The chain uses TRBV6-2 or TRBV6-3 and TRBJ2-2; 7 bases map to TRBD2. The CDR3 consists of 18 residues. The J segment lost 4 bases and the V segment lost 7 bases, leaving 18 bases of the junction unmatched. CDR1 and CDR2 (germline): MNHEY, SVGEGT. CDR3 amino acids: CASNKSGTSRGVTGELFF. CDR3 nucleotides: TGTGCCAGCAACAAAAGCGGGACCAGCCGGGGGGTCACCGGGGAGCTGTTTTTT.

The gene calls are TRBV24-1 and TRBJ2-5; 7 bases are shared with TRBD1. With 2 bases clipped from V and 6 bases from J, the junction kept 8 bases outside the gene matches. Germline assignment: CDR1 KGHDR and CDR2 SFDVKD. There are 15 residues in the CDR3. Written as DNA, the CDR3 is TGTGCCACCAGTGATTCAGGACAGGTTGGGCAGACCCAGTACTTC. Its translation is CATSDSGQVGQTQYF.

This clonotype has more than one count but fewer than ten. The chain carries TRBV5-1 and TRBJ1-2; TRBD1 matches at 7 bases. The germline gives CDR1 SGHRS, CDR2 YFSETQ. The J segment lost 3 bases and the V segment lost 4 bases, leaving 9 bases of the junction unmatched. The CDR3 runs 15 residues. In DNA form, the CDR3 reads TGCGCCAGCAGCATGACAGGGAATAATGACTATGGCTACACCTTC. The encoded protein is CASSMTGNNDYGYTF.